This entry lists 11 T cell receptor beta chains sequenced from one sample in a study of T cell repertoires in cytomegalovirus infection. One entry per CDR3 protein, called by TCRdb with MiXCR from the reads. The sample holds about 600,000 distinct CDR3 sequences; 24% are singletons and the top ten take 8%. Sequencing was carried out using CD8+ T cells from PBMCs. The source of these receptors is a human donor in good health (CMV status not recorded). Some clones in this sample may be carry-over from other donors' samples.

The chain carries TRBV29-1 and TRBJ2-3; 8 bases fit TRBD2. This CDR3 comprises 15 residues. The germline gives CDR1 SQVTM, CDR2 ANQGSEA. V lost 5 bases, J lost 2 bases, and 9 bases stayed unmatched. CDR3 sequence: CSVPLAGRFTDTQYF. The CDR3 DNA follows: TGCAGCGTTCCTTTAGCGGGGCGATTCACAGATACGCAGTATTTT.

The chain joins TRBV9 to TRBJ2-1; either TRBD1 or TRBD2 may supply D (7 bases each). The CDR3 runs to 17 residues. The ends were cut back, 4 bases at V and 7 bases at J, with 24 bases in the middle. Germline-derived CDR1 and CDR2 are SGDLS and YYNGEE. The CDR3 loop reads CASSFGGGGYLTNEQFF. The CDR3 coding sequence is TGTGCCAGCAGCTTCGGGGGAGGGGGCTACCTTACGAATGAGCAGTTCTTC.

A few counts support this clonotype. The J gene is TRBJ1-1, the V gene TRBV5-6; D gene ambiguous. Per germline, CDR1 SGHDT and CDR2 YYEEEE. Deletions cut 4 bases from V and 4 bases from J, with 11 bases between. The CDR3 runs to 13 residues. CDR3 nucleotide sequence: TGTGCCAGCAGCATCGGGGTCGGCACTGAAGCTTTCTTT. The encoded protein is CASSIGVGTEAFF.

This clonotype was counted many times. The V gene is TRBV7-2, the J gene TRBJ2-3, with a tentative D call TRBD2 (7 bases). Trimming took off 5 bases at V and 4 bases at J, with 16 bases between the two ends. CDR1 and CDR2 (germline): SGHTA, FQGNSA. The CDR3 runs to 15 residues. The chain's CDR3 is CASSPGTNRADTQYF. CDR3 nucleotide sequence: TGTGCCAGCAGCCCCGGGACTAACAGGGCAGATACGCAGTATTTT.

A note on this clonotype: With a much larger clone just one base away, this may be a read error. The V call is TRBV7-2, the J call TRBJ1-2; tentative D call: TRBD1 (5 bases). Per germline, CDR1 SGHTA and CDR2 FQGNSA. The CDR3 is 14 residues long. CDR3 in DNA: TGTGCCAGCAGCTTAGGGGGGTTTGACTATAGCTACACCTTC. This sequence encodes CASSLGGFDYSYTF.

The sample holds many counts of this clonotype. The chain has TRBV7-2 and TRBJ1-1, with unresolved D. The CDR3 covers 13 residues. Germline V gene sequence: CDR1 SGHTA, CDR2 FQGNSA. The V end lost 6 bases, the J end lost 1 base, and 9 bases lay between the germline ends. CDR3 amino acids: CASSWLWNTEAFF. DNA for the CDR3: TGTGCCAGCAGTTGGCTGTGGAACACTGAAGCTTTCTTT.

The CDR3 DNA sequence: TGTGCCAGCAGCACCTTGAGACAGGGGGCTTTTGAAAAACTGTTTTTT. Translation: CASSTLRQGAFEKLFF. The chain links TRBV28 to TRBJ1-4; 10 nucleotides match TRBD1. The germline gives CDR1 MDHEN, CDR2 SYDVKM. The length of the CDR3 is 16 residues. V dropped 6 bases and J dropped 7; count of bases not matched to a gene: 11.

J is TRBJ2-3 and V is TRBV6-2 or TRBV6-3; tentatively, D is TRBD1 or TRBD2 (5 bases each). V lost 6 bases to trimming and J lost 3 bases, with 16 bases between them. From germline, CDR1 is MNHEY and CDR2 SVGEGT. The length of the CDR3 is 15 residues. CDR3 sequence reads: CASRPPGLLTDTQYF. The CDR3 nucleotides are TGTGCCAGCAGGCCACCGGGGCTACTGACAGATACGCAGTATTTT.

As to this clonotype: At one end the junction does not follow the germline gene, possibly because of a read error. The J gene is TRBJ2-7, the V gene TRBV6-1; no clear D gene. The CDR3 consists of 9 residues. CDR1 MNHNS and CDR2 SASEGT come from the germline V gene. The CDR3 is CASSDPESF. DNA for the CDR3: TGTGCCAGCAGTGACCCCGAGTCCTTC.

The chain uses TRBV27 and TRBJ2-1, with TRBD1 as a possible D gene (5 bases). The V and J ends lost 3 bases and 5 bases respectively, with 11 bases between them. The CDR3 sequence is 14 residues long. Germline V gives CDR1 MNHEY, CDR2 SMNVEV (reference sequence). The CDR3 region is CASSFGRVDNEQFF. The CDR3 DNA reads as TGTGCCAGCAGTTTCGGCAGGGTCGACAATGAGCAGTTCTTC.

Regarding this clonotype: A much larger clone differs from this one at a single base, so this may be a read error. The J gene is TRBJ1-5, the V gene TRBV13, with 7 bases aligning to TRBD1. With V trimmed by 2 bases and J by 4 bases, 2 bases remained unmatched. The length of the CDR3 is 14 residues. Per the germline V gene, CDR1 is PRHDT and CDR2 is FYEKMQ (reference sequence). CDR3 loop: CASSLWGQNQPQHF. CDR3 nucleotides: TGTGCCAGCAGCTTATGGGGACAGAATCAGCCCCAGCATTTT.